This note documents a single TCR beta chain sequence. What it recognizes is unknown. A J-beta primer mix and a sample-barcoded 5' primer were used in a second PCR of roughly 6 to 11 cycles. Each cDNA molecule was tagged by a template-switch adaptor with 12 random nucleotides. TCRdb reprocessed the 5' RACE reads with MiXCR, giving one entry per CDR3 protein. Counted here are roughly 1.7 million distinct CDR3 sequences, roughly 32% occurring once; the ten biggest clones make up approximately 10%. The entry originates in a study of blood T cells in healthy people across ages. General observations from the study: Long-lived donors exceeded aged donors in naive CD4+ cells and diversity. With age, beta diversity per million T cells declined roughly linearly, significantly by about 40.

This CDR3 has 18 amino acids. V was pared by 4 bases and J by 4 bases, with 14 bases of the junction left unmatched. CDR1 is SGHRS and CDR2 is YFSETQ in the germline V gene. Ranging in age from roughly 6 to 95, the donors were healthy Caucasian individuals from Russia. The chain links TRBV5-1 to TRBJ2-1, with 10 bases that match TRBD2. Sample: blood. The TCR originated in a woman younger than 45 in good health. The CDR3 protein is CASSPTERGGLVYNEQFF. The CDR3 DNA is TGCGCCAGCAGCCCGACTGAGCGGGGGGGCCTGGTGTACAATGAGCAGTTCTTC.